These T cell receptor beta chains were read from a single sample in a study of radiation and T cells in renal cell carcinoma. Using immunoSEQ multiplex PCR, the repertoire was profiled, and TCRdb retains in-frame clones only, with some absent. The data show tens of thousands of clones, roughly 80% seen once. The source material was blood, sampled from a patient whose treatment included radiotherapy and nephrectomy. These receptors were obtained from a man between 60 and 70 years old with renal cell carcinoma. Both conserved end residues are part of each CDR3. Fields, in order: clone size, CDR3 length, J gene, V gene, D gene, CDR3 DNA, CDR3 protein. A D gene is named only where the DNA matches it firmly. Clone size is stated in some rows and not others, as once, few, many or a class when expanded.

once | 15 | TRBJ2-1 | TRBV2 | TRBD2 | TGTGCCAGCAGTGAAACGGCTAGCGGGGGGGGAGAGCAGTTCTTC | CASSETASGGGEQFF
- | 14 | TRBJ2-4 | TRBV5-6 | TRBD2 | TGTGCCAGCAGCTTAACGACTAGCGGGATCATTCAGTACTTC | CASSLTTSGIIQYF
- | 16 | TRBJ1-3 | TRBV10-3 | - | TGTGCCATCAGTGAGGTGGGCAGAAAAGAACCGGACACCATATATTTT | CAISEVGRKEPDTIYF
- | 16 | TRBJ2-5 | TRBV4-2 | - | TGTGCCAGCAGCCAAGATCAGGAGCCCCAATCCGGGACCCAGTACTTC | CASSQDQEPQSGTQYF
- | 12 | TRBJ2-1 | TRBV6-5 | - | TGTGCCAGCAGTTACTCGGGAGGTGAGCAGTTCTTC | CASSYSGGEQFF
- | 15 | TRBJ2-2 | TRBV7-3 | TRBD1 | TGTGCCAGCAGCCCAGCCGGGACAGGGACCGGGGAGCTGTTTTTT | CASSPAGTGTGELFF
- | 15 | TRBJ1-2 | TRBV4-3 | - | TGCGCCAGCAGCCAAGAATTTGCGGGGGGCAGTGGCTACACCTTC | CASSQEFAGGSGYTF
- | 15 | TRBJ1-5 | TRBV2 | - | TGTGCCAGCAGTCAGGGACATGGTAGCAATCAGCCCCAGCATTTT | CASSQGHGSNQPQHF
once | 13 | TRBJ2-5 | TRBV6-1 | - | TGTGCCAGCAGGGGACTCATTGCGGAGACCCAGTACTTC | CASRGLIAETQYF
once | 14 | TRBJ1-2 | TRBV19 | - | TGTGCCAGTATCCCCTCCCCGACCCAGGATGGCTACACCTTC | CASIPSPTQDGYTF
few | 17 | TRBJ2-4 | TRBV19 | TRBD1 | TGTGCCAGTAGTGCCGGGACAGTTCACTTAGCCAAAAACATTCAGTACTTC | CASSAGTVHLAKNIQYF
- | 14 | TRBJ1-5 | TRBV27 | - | TGTGCCAGCAGTCTACGGACAGACAATCAGCCCCAGCATTTT | CASSLRTDNQPQHF
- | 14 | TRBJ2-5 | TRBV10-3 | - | TGTGCCATCAGTGATCGCAGGGTCCAAGAGACCCAGTACTTC | CAISDRRVQETQYF
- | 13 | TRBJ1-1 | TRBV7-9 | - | TGTGCCAGCAGCTTAGACGGGTGGGGTGAAGCTTTCTTT | CASSLDGWGEAFF
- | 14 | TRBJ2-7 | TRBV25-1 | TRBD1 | TGTGCCAGCAGTGCTCGACAGGGGGCCTACGAGCAGTACTTC | CASSARQGAYEQYF
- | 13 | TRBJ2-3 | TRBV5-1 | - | TGCGCCAGCAGCTTGGGAGGCACAGATACGCAGTATTTT | CASSLGGTDTQYF
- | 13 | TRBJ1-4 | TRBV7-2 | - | TGTGCCAGCAGCTCATTAGCTAATGAAAAACTGTTTTTT | CASSSLANEKLFF
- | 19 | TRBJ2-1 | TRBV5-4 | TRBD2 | TGTGCCAGCAGCGCCCAAGTCGGGGAGGGCCCGAGCTCCTACAATGAGCAGTTCTTC | CASSAQVGEGPSSYNEQFF
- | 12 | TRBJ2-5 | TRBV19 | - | TGTGCCAGTAGTACCAGGGAAGGGACCCAGTACTTC | CASSTREGTQYF
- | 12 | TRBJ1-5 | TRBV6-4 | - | TGTGCCAGCAGTGAGCTCCTCCAGCCCCAGCATTTT | CASSELLQPQHF
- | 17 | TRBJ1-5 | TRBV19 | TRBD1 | TGTGCCAGTAGTCATCGGACAGGGAGGAATAGCAATCAGCCCCAGCATTTT | CASSHRTGRNSNQPQHF
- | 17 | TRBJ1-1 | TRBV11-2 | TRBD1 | TGTGCCAGCAGCTTAGGGGCAGGGGGCTGGGGGAACACTGAAGCTTTCTTT | CASSLGAGGWGNTEAFF
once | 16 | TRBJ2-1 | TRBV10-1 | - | TGCGCCAGCAGTGAGAGAGCTAGCCGGTCCTACAATGAGCAGTTCTTC | CASSERASRSYNEQFF
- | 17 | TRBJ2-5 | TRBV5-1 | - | TGCGCCAGCAGCTCCTCGACCCTAGCGAAGGGGGCGGAGACCCAGTACTTC | CASSSSTLAKGAETQYF
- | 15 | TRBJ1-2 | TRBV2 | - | TGTGCCAGCAGTGAGTCCAGTCTCATAAACTATGGCTACACCTTC | CASSESSLINYGYTF
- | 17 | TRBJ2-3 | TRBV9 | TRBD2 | TGTGCCAGCAGCTCCCGCTCACTAGCGGGGGTTGGAGATACGCAGTATTTT | CASSSRSLAGVGDTQYF
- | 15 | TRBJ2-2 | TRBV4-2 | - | TGTGCCAGCAGCCAAGCCCCTAGCGCGGGCGGGGAGCTGTTTTTT | CASSQAPSAGGELFF
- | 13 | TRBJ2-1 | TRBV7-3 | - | TGTGCCAGCAGCCCTACTAGAGACAATGAGCAGTTCTTC | CASSPTRDNEQFF
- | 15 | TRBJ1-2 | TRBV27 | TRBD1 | TGTGCCAGCACCGAATTGGGGGGACAGAAGGATGGCTACACCTTC | CASTELGGQKDGYTF
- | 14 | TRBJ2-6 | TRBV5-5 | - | TGTGCCAGCAGCTTGGGCTCTGGGGCCAACGTCCTGACTTTC | CASSLGSGANVLTF
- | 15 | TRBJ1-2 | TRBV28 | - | TGTGCCAGCAGTCCTATTGGGCAGGCTAACTATGGCTACACCTTC | CASSPIGQANYGYTF
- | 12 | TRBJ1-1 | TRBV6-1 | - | TGTGCCAGCAGTGAAGATGTGGGAGAAGCTTTCTTT | CASSEDVGEAFF
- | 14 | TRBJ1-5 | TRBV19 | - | TGTGCCAGTAGTCCACCCCCCCCCGCTACGCCCCAGCATTTT | CASSPPPPATPQHF
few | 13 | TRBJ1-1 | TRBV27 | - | TGTGCCAGCAGTTTAGGAGGTGACACTGAAGCTTTCTTT | CASSLGGDTEAFF
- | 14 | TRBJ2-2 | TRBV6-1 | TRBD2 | TGTGCCAGCAAGGGACTAGCGGGTTCCGGGGAGCTGTTTTTT | CASKGLAGSGELFF
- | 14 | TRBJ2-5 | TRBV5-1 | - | TGCGCCAGCAGCTTCCACCCCAGGGGAGAGACCCAGTACTTC | CASSFHPRGETQYF
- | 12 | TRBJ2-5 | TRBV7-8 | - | TGTGCCAGCAGCTTGGATTGGGTGGACCAGTACTTC | CASSLDWVDQYF
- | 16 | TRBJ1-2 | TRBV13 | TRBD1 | TGTGCCAGCAGCTTAGGCCTGGGAGGGGGCAACTATGGCTACACCTTC | CASSLGLGGGNYGYTF
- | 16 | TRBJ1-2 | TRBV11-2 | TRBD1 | TGTGCCAGCAGCCCGGGGACTAAGGGGGCGAACTATGGCTACACCTTC | CASSPGTKGANYGYTF
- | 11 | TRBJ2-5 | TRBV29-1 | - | TGCAGCGTTGTGATGCCTGAGACCCAGTACTTC | CSVVMPETQYF
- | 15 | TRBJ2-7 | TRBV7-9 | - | TGTGCCAGCACCTCCTCCGCTGGAGGGGGTAACGAGCAGTACTTC | CASTSSAGGGNEQYF
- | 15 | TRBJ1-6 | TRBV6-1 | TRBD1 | TGTGCCAGCAGTGAAGGGGCAGGGGGGGGTTCACCCCTCCACTTT | CASSEGAGGGSPLHF
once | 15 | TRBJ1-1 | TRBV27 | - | TGTGCCAGCAGTCCGAGGGAGGTCTTCAGCACTGAAGCTTTCTTT | CASSPREVFSTEAFF
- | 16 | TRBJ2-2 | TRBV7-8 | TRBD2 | TGTGCCAGCAGCTTAACCCTTACTAGCGGGACCGGGGAGCTGTTTTTT | CASSLTLTSGTGELFF
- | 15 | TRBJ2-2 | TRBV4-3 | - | TGCGCCAGCAGCCAAGAGGGGACACGTCCCGGGGAGCTGTTTTTT | CASSQEGTRPGELFF
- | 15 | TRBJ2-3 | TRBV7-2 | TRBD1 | TGTGCCAGCAGCTTAGCCAGGGGGAGCACAGATACGCAGTATTTT | CASSLARGSTDTQYF
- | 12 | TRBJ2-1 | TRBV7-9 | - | TGTGCCAGCCTCCAGAGGGATTCCGGGCAGTTCTTC | CASLQRDSGQFF
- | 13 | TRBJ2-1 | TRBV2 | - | TGTGCCAGCAGTGACGTGGGGTTACTTGAGCAGTTCTTC | CASSDVGLLEQFF
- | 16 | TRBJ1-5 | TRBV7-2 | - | TGTGCCAGCAGCTTAGATGGGCAGGGGCGGGAGCAGCCCCAGCATTTT | CASSLDGQGREQPQHF
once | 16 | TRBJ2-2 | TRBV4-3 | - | TGCGCCAGCAGCCAAGGGGGTATTTTAGGTCGAGGGGAGCTGTTTTTT | CASSQGGILGRGELFF
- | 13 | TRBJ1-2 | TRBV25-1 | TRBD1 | TGTGCCAGCAGTAGGGACAGGGCCTATGGCTACACCTTC | CASSRDRAYGYTF